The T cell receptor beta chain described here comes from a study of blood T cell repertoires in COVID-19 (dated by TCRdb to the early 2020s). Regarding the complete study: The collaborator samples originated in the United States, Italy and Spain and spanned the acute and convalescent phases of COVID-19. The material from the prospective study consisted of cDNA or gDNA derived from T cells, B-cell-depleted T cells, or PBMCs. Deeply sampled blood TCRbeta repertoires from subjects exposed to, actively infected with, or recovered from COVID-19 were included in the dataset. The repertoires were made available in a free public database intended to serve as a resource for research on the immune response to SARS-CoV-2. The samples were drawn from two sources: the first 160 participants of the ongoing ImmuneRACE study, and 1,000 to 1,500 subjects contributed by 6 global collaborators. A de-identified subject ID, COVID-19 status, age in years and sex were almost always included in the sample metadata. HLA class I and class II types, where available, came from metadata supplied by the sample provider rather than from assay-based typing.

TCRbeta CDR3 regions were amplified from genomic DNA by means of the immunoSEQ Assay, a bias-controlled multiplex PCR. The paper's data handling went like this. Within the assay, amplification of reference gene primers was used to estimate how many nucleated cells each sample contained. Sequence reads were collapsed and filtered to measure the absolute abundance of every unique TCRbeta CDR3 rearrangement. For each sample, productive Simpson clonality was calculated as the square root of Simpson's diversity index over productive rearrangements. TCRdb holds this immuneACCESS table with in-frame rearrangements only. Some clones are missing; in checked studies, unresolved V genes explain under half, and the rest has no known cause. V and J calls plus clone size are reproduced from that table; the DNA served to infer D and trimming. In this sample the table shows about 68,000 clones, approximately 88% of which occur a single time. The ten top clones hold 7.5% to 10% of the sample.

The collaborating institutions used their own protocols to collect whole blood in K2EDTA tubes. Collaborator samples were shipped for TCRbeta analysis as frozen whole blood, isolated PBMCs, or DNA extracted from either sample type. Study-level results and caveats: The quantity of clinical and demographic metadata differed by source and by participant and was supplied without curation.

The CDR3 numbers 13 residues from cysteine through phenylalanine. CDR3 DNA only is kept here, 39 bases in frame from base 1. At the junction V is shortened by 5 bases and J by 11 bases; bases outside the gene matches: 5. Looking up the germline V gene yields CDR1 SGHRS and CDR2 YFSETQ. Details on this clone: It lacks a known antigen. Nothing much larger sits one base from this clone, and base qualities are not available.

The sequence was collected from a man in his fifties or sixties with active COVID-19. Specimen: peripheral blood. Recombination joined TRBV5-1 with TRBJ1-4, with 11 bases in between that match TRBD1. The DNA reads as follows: TGCGCCAGCAGGCCGGGACAGGGGGAGAAACTGTTTTTT. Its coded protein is CASRPGQGEKLFF.